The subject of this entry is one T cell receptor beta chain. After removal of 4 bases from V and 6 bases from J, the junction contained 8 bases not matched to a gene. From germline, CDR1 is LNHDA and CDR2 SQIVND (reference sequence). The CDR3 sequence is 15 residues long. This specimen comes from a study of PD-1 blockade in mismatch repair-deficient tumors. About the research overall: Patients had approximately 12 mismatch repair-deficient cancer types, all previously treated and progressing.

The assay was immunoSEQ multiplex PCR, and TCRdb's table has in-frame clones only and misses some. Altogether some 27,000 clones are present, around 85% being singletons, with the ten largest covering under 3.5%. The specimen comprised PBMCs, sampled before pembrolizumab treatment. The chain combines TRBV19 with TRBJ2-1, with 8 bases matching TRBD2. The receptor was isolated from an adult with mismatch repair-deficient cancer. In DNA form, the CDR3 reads TGTGCCAGTAGTAGGGGACTAGGGGAAAGCAATGAGCAGTTCTTC. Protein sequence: CASSRGLGESNEQFF.